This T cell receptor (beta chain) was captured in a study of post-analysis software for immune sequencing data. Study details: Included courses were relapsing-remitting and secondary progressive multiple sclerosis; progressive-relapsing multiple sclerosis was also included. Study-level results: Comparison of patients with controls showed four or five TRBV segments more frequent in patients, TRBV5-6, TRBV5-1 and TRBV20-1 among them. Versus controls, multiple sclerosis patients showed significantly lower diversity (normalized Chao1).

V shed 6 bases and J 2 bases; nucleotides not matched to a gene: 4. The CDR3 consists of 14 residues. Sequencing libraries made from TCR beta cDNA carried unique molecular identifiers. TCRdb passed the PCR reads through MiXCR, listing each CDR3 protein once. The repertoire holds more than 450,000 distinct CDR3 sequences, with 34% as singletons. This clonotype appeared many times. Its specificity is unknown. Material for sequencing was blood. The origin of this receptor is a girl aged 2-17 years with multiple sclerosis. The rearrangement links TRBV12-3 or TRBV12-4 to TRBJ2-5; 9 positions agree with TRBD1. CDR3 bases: TGTGCCAGCAGCCGGGACAGGGTTCAAGAGACCCAGTACTTC. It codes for CASSRDRVQETQYF.